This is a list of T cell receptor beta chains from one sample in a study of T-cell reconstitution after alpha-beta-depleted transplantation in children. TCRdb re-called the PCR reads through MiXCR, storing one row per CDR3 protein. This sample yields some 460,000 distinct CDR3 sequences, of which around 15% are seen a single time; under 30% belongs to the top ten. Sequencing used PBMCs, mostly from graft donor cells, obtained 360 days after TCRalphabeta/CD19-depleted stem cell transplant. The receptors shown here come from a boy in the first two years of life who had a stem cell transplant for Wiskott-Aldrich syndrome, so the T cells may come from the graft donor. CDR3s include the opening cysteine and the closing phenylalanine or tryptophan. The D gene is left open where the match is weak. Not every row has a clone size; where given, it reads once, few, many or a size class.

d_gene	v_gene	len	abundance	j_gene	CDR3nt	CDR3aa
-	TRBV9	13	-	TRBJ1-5	TGTGCCAGCAGCGTAGAGGGTATCCAGCCCCAGCATTTT	CASSVEGIQPQHF
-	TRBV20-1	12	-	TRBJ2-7	TGCAGTGCTAGTGAAGGGACCTACGAGCAGTACTTC	CSASEGTYEQYF
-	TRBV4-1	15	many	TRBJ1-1	TGCGCCAGCAGCCAAGTCGAGGGAGGAGGCACTGAAGCTTTCTTT	CASSQVEGGGTEAFF
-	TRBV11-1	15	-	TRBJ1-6	TGTGCCAGCAGCCGCGAAGGGGTTTATAATTCACCCCTCCACTTT	CASSREGVYNSPLHF
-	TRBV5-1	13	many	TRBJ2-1	TGCGCCAGCAGCTTGTTAGGCTACAATGAGCAGTTCTTC	CASSLLGYNEQFF
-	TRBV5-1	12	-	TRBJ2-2	TGCGCCAGCAGCTATAAAGCCGGGGAGCTGTTTTTT	CASSYKAGELFF
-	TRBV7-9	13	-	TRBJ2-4	TGTGCCAGCAGTATCGGAGCGTCGGACATTCAGTACTTC	CASSIGASDIQYF
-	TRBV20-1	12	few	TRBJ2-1	TGCAGTGCGAGAGAGGATCTAAGAGAGCAGTTCTTC	CSAREDLREQFF
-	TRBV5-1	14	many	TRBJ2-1	TGCGCCAGCAGCTTGGTGGGGGTGCCCAATGAGCAGTTCTTC	CASSLVGVPNEQFF
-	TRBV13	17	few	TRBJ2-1	TGTGCCAGCAGCTTAGGGTGGGGTGGGAGCTCCTACAATGAGCAGTTCTTC	CASSLGWGGSSYNEQFF
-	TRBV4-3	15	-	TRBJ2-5	TGCGCCAGCAGCCAGACAATCCTAGGAAGAGAGACCCAGTACTTC	CASSQTILGRETQYF
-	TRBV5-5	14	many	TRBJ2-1	TGTGCCAGCAGTTTCTTAGCTCTCTACAATGAGCAGTTCTTC	CASSFLALYNEQFF
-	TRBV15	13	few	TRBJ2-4	TGTGCCACCAGCGGTACCGGGACGAACATTCAGTACTTC	CATSGTGTNIQYF
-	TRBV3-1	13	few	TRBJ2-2	TGTGCCAGCAGCCACGACAGTACTGGGGAGCTGTTTTTT	CASSHDSTGELFF
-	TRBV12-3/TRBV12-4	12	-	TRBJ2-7	TGTGCCAGCAGTTTAGTCTTCCACGAGCAGTACTTC	CASSLVFHEQYF
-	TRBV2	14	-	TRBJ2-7	TGTGCCAGCAGCGCGGGCAGCCAAGGCTACGAGCAGTACTTC	CASSAGSQGYEQYF
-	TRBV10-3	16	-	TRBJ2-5	TGTGCCATCAGTGAGTCAGGCAGGGCCCTCCAAGAGACCCAGTACTTC	CAISESGRALQETQYF
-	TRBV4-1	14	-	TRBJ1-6	-	CASSTSDRLGALHF
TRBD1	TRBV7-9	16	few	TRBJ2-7	TGTGCCAGCACCCGAGAGAGAGGGACAGGGATTAGCGAGCAGTACTTC	CASTRERGTGISEQYF
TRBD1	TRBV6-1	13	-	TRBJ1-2	TGTGCCAGCCTCAGGGGGCGCAGGGATGGCTACACCTTC	CASLRGRRDGYTF
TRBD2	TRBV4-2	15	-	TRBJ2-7	TGTGCCAGCAGCCAACCTATTCCGGGGGGGCGCGAGCAGTACTTC	CASSQPIPGGREQYF
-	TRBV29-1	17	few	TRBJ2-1	TGCAGCGTTGGTGAGTGGGCAGCCAAGGGTTCCCACAATGAGCAGTTCTTC	CSVGEWAAKGSHNEQFF
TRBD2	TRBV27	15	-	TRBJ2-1	TGTGCCAGCAGTTCGGGACTAGCGAGATACAATGAGCAGTTCTTC	CASSSGLARYNEQFF
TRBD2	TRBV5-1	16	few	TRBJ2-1	TGCGCCAGCAGCGGCAGTGGGACTAGTCTGGGTAATGAGCAGTTCTTC	CASSGSGTSLGNEQFF
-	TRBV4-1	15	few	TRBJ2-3	TGCGCCAGCAATAAGTGGGGGTTATCTACAGATACGCAGTATTTT	CASNKWGLSTDTQYF
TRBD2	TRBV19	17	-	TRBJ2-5	TGTGCCAGTAGTACACGCCCGGGACTAGCGAAACAAGAGACCCAGTACTTC	CASSTRPGLAKQETQYF
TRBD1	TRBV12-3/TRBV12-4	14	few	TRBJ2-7	TGTGCCAGCAGTTTTAAGGGGGCTCCCTACGAGCAGTACTTC	CASSFKGAPYEQYF
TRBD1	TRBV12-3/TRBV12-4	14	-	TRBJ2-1	TGTGCCAGCAGTTTAGGGACAGGGGTGAGTGAGCAGTTCTTC	CASSLGTGVSEQFF
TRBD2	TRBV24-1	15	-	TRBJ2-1	TGTGCCACCAGTGACCCCGGACTAGATTACAATGAGCAGTTCTTC	CATSDPGLDYNEQFF
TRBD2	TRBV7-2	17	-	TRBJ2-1	TGTGCCAGCAGCCCTATAGCGGGGGGGCCTTTGGGGAATGAGCAGTTCTTC	CASSPIAGGPLGNEQFF
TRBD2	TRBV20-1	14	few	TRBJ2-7	TGCAGTGCACCAAAGCGGGGGGGAACCTACGAGCAGTACTTC	CSAPKRGGTYEQYF
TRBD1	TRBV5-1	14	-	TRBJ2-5	TGCGCCAGCAAAGTAACAGGGGGTGTAGAGACCCAGTACTTC	CASKVTGGVETQYF
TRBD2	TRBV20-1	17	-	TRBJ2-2	TGCAGTGCTAGTGGTGGGACTAGCGGGTGGAACACCGGGGAGCTGTTTTTT	CSASGGTSGWNTGELFF
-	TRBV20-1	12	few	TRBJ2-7	TGCAGTGCTACCCGGACCTCGTACGAGCAGTACTTC	CSATRTSYEQYF
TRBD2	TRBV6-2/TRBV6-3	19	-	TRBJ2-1	TGTGCCAGCAGTTATTTACGGGAGGGACTAGCGCCCCGGCGGAATGAGCAGTTCTTC	CASSYLREGLAPRRNEQFF
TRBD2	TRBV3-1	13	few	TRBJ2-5	TGTGCCAGCAGCCAATTCGGGGGGGAGACCCAGTACTTC	CASSQFGGETQYF
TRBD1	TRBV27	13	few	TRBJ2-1	TGTGCCAGCAGGATCGACAGGGTAGGAGAGCAGTTCTTC	CASRIDRVGEQFF
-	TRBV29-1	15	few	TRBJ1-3	TGCAGCGTGAGGGGCAGGACGCTCTCTGGAAACACCATATATTTT	CSVRGRTLSGNTIYF
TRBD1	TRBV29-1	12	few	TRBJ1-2	TGCAGCGGGAGGGACAGGGGTGATGGCTACACCTTC	CSGRDRGDGYTF
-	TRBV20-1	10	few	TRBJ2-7	TGCAGTGCTCTGACGGACGGGCAGTACTTC	CSALTDGQYF
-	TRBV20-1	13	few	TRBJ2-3	TGCAGTGCCGTGAACCCCCTAGCAGATACGCAGTATTTT	CSAVNPLADTQYF
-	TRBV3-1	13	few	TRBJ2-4	TGTGCCAGCAGCCTGCTGCCAGGAAACATTCAGTACTTC	CASSLLPGNIQYF
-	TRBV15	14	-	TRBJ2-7	TGTGCCACCAGCAACAGGTGGGGATCCTACGAGCAGTACTTC	CATSNRWGSYEQYF
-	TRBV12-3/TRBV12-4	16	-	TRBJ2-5	TGTGCCAGCAGTTTAGCACAACTAGGCAGCGGAGAGACCCAGTACTTC	CASSLAQLGSGETQYF
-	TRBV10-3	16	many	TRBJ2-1	TGTGCCATCAGTGAGTCGAAGATAATTCGGTACAATGAGCAGTTCTTC	CAISESKIIRYNEQFF
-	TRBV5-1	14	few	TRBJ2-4	TGCGCCAGCAGCACCCGGGGCGCCGGAGACATTCAGTACTTC	CASSTRGAGDIQYF
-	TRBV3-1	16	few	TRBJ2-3	TGTGCCAGCAGCCGTACAACGGGACTCATCACAGATACGCAGTATTTT	CASSRTTGLITDTQYF
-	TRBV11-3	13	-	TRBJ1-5	TGTGCCAGCAGCCGGACTTCTTATCAGCCCCAGCATTTT	CASSRTSYQPQHF
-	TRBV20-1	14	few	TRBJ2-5	TGCAGTGCTAGAGATGGAGGGCAGAAAGAGACCCAGTACTTC	CSARDGGQKETQYF
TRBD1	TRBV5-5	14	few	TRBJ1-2	TGTGCCAGCAGCTTGGCGGGACAGGGAGGGGGCTACACCTTC	CASSLAGQGGGYTF
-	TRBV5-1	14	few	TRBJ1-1	TGCGCCACCTCACAACTTTACGGTGGCACTGAAGCTTTCTTT	CATSQLYGGTEAFF
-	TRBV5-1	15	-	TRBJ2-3	TGCGCCAGCAGCTTGGCCGGGCAGGTCACAGATACGCAGTATTTT	CASSLAGQVTDTQYF
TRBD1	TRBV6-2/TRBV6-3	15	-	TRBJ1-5	TGTGCCAGCGCAGGGGGAGGGACAGGATATCAGCCCCAGCATTTT	CASAGGGTGYQPQHF
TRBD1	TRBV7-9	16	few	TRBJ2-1	TGTGCCAGCCATTACGGGGACAGGGGCGTCTCGGGCGAGCAGTTCTTC	CASHYGDRGVSGEQFF
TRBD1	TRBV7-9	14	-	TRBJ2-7	TGTGCCAGCAGCCTTCCGGGACAGTCCTACGAGCAGTACTTC	CASSLPGQSYEQYF